The sequence of this T cell receptor (beta chain) was determined in a study of low-dose radiotherapy and immunotherapy resistance in tumors. Both TCRalpha and TCRbeta chains were reverse transcribed with V-gene-specific primers. It was with a constant-region primer and a V-primer adapter that TCRs were amplified over roughly 20 PCR cycles. TCRdb re-derived calls from the reads in MiXCR, one entry per CDR3 protein. The sample has 30,000 to 40,000 distinct CDR3 sequences; 20% are singletons. This clonotype was found many times. Per the germline V gene, CDR1 is SGHAT and CDR2 is FQNNGV. There are 14 residues in the CDR3. V shed 3 bases, J shed 2 bases, and the junction held 3 bases outside the gene matches. Time point described: after trial treatment. Treatment of the sample: LDRT plus nivolumab, ipilimumab, low-dose cyclophosphamide and aspirin (RACIN trial).

This receptor was taken from a female donor with ovarian cancer. This specimen was PBMCs, taken after low-dose radiotherapy plus immunotherapy. The chain joins TRBV11-2 to TRBJ1-1; 7 bases fit TRBD1. Written as DNA, the CDR3 is TGTGCCAGCAGCTTGGGACAGACTAACACTGAAGCTTTCTTT. Translated: CASSLGQTNTEAFF.